This T cell receptor beta chain derives from a study of molecular identifiers for immune sequencing clone quantification. Study in general: In replicates, RNA taken from roughly 20,000 or 100,000 naive CD8 cells was divided five ways, and four portions underwent sequencing. Study outcomes and limitations: Among about a million naive cells, as was reported, spiked Jurkat TCR RNA from one cell was detectable.

Per germline, CDR1 DFQATT and CDR2 SNEGSKA (reference sequence). The V end was cut by 7 bases, the J end by 2 bases, with 18 bases between. CDR3 length: 14 residues. This clonotype has more than one count but fewer than ten. Its specificity is not known. TCRdb used MiXCR to reprocess the PCR reads, holding one entry per CDR3 protein. The data show under 600,000 distinct CDR3 sequences, roughly a fifth seen once. Sequenced input: naive CD8+ T cells from blood, with Jurkat cell RNA spiked in. The subset: FACS-sorted CD8+CD4-CCR7+CD45RA+ naive T cells. This chain uses TRBV20-1 with TRBJ2-7; a weak D match, TRBD2 (5 bases). The origin of this receptor is a human donor in good health. Some libraries in this study had Jurkat cell RNA spiked in. The CDR3 is CSGEKGAEAYEQYF. The CDR3 nucleotides read TGCAGTGGGGAGAAGGGAGCGGAAGCCTACGAGCAGTACTTC.